Listed below are T cell receptor beta chains from one sample, sequenced in a study of cytomegalovirus exposure and HLA in healthy donors. TCRdb's table, derived via immunoSEQ multiplex PCR, lists solely in-frame clones and lacks some. The sample records approximately 200,000 clones, approximately 85% being singletons. The sequenced sample was PBMCs. These receptors were obtained from a woman aged 45 to 65 in good health and CMV-seronegative. The CDR3 runs from the conserved cysteine through the conserved F or W. The D gene is left open where the match is weak. Size is omitted from some rows. Given values are once, few, many or a class for expanded clones.

>TRBJ2-1|TRBV9|-|-
CASSGGAGRYNEQFF
TGTGCCAGCAGCGGCGGTGCGGGACGATACAATGAGCAGTTCTTC
>TRBJ2-7|TRBV14|-|TRBD1
CASSLGGQGAYEQYF
TGTGCCAGCAGCTTGGGTGGGCAGGGGGCCTACGAGCAGTACTTC
>TRBJ2-6|TRBV5-1|-|-
CASNRRAGANVLTF
TGCGCCAGCAACCGCAGGGCTGGGGCCAACGTCCTGACTTTC
>TRBJ2-1|TRBV30|-|TRBD1
CAWMDRSGEQFF
TGTGCCTGGATGGACAGGTCCGGTGAGCAGTTCTTC
>TRBJ2-7|TRBV9|-|-
CASSAAGRGSYEQYF
TGTGCCAGCAGCGCCGCAGGGAGGGGGTCCTACGAGCAGTACTTC
>TRBJ2-5|TRBV18|-|TRBD2
CASRTSGVQETQYF
TGTGCCAGCCGGACTAGCGGGGTACAAGAGACCCAGTACTTC
>TRBJ2-5|TRBV5-1|-|-
CASSSQETQYF
TGCGCCAGCAGCTCACAAGAGACCCAGTACTTC
>TRBJ2-1|TRBV7-9|-|TRBD1
CASSIKPGQGLIEQFF
TGTGCCAGCAGCATAAAGCCGGGACAGGGGTTAATTGAGCAGTTCTTC
>TRBJ1-4|TRBV7-2|once|-
CASSFGMVEKLFF
TGTGCCAGCAGCTTCGGGATGGTTGAAAAACTGTTTTTT
>TRBJ1-3|TRBV5-1|few|TRBD1
CASSSGQVVSGNTIYF
TGCGCCAGCAGCTCGGGACAGGTCGTCTCTGGAAACACCATATATTTT
>TRBJ1-6|TRBV7-2|once|TRBD1
CASSSQGAESPLHF
TGTGCCAGCAGCTCACAGGGGGCGGAATCACCCCTCCACTTT
>TRBJ2-2|TRBV5-1|-|-
CASSQGTYISGELFF
TGCGCCAGCAGCCAGGGCACTTACATTTCCGGGGAGCTGTTTTTT
>TRBJ1-4|TRBV7-9|-|-
CSSSPQNEKLFF
TGTTCCAGCAGCCCTCAGAATGAAAAACTGTTTTTT
>TRBJ2-7|TRBV2|-|TRBD2
CASSDASGSRYEQYF
TGTGCCAGCAGTGATGCTAGCGGGAGCAGATATGAGCAGTACTTC
>TRBJ1-4|TRBV27|-|TRBD1
CASSLHGTGGIGKLFF
TGTGCCAGCAGTCTCCATGGGACAGGGGGGATTGGAAAACTGTTTTTT
>TRBJ2-4|TRBV18|-|TRBD1
CASSALLTGEDIQYF
TGTGCCAGCTCAGCCCTATTGACAGGGGAAGACATTCAGTACTTC
>TRBJ1-2|TRBV13|-|TRBD1
CASSSPPTGPTATF
TGTGCCAGCAGCTCACCCCCGACAGGGCCGACTGCCACCTTC
>TRBJ2-7|TRBV5-1|-|-
CASSLSAYEQYF
TGCGCCAGCAGCTTGTCGGCCTACGAGCAGTACTTC
>TRBJ2-7|TRBV19|-|TRBD2
CASSLAGEQSVQYF
TGTGCCAGTAGTTTAGCGGGAGAACAGTCGGTGCAGTACTTC
>TRBJ2-1|TRBV19|-|-
CASSIASLGVYNEQFF
TGTGCCAGTAGTATAGCAAGCTTAGGGGTTTACAATGAGCAGTTCTTC
>TRBJ2-3|TRBV18|-|TRBD2
CASSPLLLAETDTQYF
TGTGCCAGCTCACCCTTATTACTAGCGGAGACAGATACGCAGTATTTT
>TRBJ2-5|TRBV2|-|-
CASSPDSAETQYF
TGTGCCAGCAGTCCCGACTCTGCCGAGACCCAGTACTTC
>TRBJ2-1|TRBV6-4|few|TRBD2
CASSARVQAGGPLSEQFF
TGTGCCAGCAGTGCCCGCGTCCAAGCGGGAGGGCCTCTTAGTGAGCAGTTCTTC
>TRBJ2-2|TRBV5-1|-|-
CASSLSPGLNTGELFF
TGCGCCAGCAGCTTGAGTCCAGGGCTAAACACCGGGGAGCTGTTTTTT